The rows below give T cell receptor beta chains drawn from one sample of a study of sequential checkpoint blockade in melanoma. TCRdb keeps only in-frame clones here, not all; method: immunoSEQ multiplex PCR. The repertoire includes roughly 20,000 clones, approximately 85% of them detected once, and around 52% sits in the top ten. The sequencing used CD8+ T cells sorted from blood (inferred from file names), collected from a patient given nivolumab and ipilimumab in sequence. These TCRs come from a human donor with melanoma. Each CDR3 is given with its conserved first and last residue. The D gene is left open where the match is weak. Rows give clone size only sometimes, using once, few, many, or a class for an expanded clone.

- | TRBJ1-2 | - | TRBV25-1 | CASSGYLQGLGYGYTF | TGTGCCAGCAGTGGGTACCTCCAGGGGTTGGGCTATGGCTACACCTTC
medium-sized | TRBJ2-7 | TRBD2 | TRBV6-5 | CASSYYPGGRDEQYF | TGTGCCAGCAGTTACTACCCAGGCGGGAGGGACGAGCAGTACTTC
few | TRBJ2-1 | TRBD2 | TRBV28 | CASARPRGGEIDEQFF | TGTGCCAGCGCTAGACCACGGGGGGGCGAGATCGATGAGCAGTTCTTC
- | TRBJ1-2 | TRBD1 | TRBV5-4 | CASRRDRGDGYTF | TGTGCCAGCAGACGGGACAGGGGGGATGGCTACACCTTC
- | TRBJ1-1 | - | TRBV9 | CASSARGGQTGMNTEAFF | TGTGCCAGCAGCGCTCGGGGGGGTCAAACCGGAATGAACACTGAAGCTTTCTTT
few | TRBJ1-3 | - | TRBV18 | CASSPAGSGNTIYF | TGTGCCAGCTCACCAGCAGGCTCTGGAAACACCATATATTTT
- | TRBJ2-1 | - | TRBV11-2 | CASSSRDILPNEQFF | TGTGCCAGCAGCTCACGTGACATTCTACCCAATGAGCAGTTCTTC
- | TRBJ2-3 | TRBD1 | TRBV5-6 | CASSPTGGSGILHTDTQYF | TGTGCCAGCAGCCCCACAGGGGGCTCTGGGATATTGCACACAGATACGCAGTATTTT
- | TRBJ2-7 | TRBD1 | TRBV7-9 | CASSRSNRGPRYEQYF | TGTGCCAGCAGCCGCTCTAACAGGGGGCCACGCTACGAGCAGTACTTC
few | TRBJ1-6 | - | TRBV14 | CASSQEWSGGWNSPLHF | TGTGCCAGCAGCCAAGAGTGGAGCGGGGGGTGGAATTCACCCCTCCACTTT
few | TRBJ1-6 | TRBD1 | TRBV28 | CASSLTGGYNSPLHF | TGTGCCAGCAGTTTGACAGGGGGCTATAATTCACCCCTCCACTTT
- | TRBJ2-7 | TRBD1 | TRBV7-8 | CASSPTGAHEQYF | TGTGCCAGCAGCCCTACAGGGGCCCACGAGCAGTACTTC
- | TRBJ1-2 | TRBD1 | TRBV6-4 | CASSYSTGTVSPYTF | TGTGCCAGCAGTTACTCGACCGGGACAGTATCACCCTACACCTTC
- | TRBJ2-5 | - | TRBV27 | CASGLQETQYF | TGTGCCAGCGGCCTCCAAGAGACCCAGTACTTC
- | TRBJ2-1 | TRBD2 | TRBV19 | CASRASGGANEQFF | TGTGCCAGTAGGGCTAGCGGGGGGGCAAATGAGCAGTTCTTC
- | TRBJ2-3 | - | TRBV7-9 | CASSSERGDTQYF | TGTGCCAGCAGCTCCGAAAGGGGGGATACGCAGTATTTT
- | TRBJ1-2 | - | TRBV19 | CASSPLTGANYGYTF | TGTGCCAGTAGTCCTTTGACAGGAGCTAACTATGGCTACACCTTC
few | TRBJ1-2 | - | TRBV28 | CASSFQGTYGYTF | TGTGCCAGCAGTTTTCAGGGGACCTATGGCTACACCTTC
- | TRBJ1-5 | - | TRBV5-6 | CASSFTAAPPQHF | TGTGCCAGCAGCTTCACAGCTGCCCCCCCCCAGCATTTT
few | TRBJ1-5 | TRBD1 | TRBV19 | CASRWTGFGQPQHF | TGTGCCAGTAGATGGACAGGGTTTGGGCAGCCCCAGCATTTT
medium-sized | TRBJ1-2 | - | TRBV4-2 | CASSQDTGSYGYTF | TGTGCCAGCAGCCAAGATACGGGGTCCTATGGCTACACCTTC
- | TRBJ2-7 | TRBD1 | TRBV11-1 | CASSLAPVGQGAYEQYF | TGTGCCAGCAGCTTAGCGCCCGTAGGACAGGGCGCCTACGAGCAGTACTTC
- | TRBJ1-4 | TRBD1 | TRBV27 | CASSWTGAHATNEKLFF | TGTGCCAGCAGTTGGACAGGGGCCCATGCAACTAATGAAAAACTGTTTTTT
- | TRBJ2-7 | - | TRBV15 | CATSRDSGHEQYF | TGTGCCACCAGCAGAGATTCAGGCCACGAGCAGTACTTC
- | TRBJ2-1 | TRBD1 | TRBV6-5 | CASSYSTGGAYNEQFF | TGTGCCAGCAGTTACTCGACAGGGGGGGCCTACAATGAGCAGTTCTTC
- | TRBJ2-7 | TRBD1 | TRBV29-1 | CSVSTGTVAYEQYF | TGCAGCGTTTCCACCGGGACAGTCGCCTACGAGCAGTACTTC
- | TRBJ1-2 | - | TRBV7-9 | CASSLGSNGYTF | TGTGCCAGCAGCTTAGGAAGCAATGGCTACACCTTC
- | TRBJ2-3 | TRBD1 | TRBV25-1 | CASSEVGQGGTDTQYF | TGTGCCAGCAGTGAAGTTGGACAGGGGGGTACAGATACGCAGTATTTT
medium-sized | TRBJ2-5 | - | TRBV27 | CASSPPGTQYF | TGTGCCAGCAGTCCCCCGGGGACCCAGTACTTC
- | TRBJ1-1 | - | TRBV6-1 | CASSGGYWNTEAFF | TGTGCCAGCAGTGGAGGGTATTGGAACACTGAAGCTTTCTTT
- | TRBJ1-4 | TRBD1 | TRBV27 | CASRPTGYNEKLFF | TGTGCCAGCAGACCGACAGGGTATAATGAAAAACTGTTTTTT
- | TRBJ2-7 | - | TRBV29-1 | CSVEDGRRPGYEQYF | TGCAGCGTTGAAGATGGCAGGAGGCCTGGCTACGAGCAGTACTTC
- | TRBJ1-6 | TRBD1 | TRBV28 | CASIIRGSSYNSPLHF | TGTGCCAGCATTATCAGGGGGAGCTCCTATAATTCACCCCTCCACTTT
- | TRBJ2-7 | TRBD1 | TRBV6-6 | CASSYLGQAYEQYF | TGTGCCAGCAGTTACCTTGGACAGGCTTACGAGCAGTACTTC
- | TRBJ2-7 | - | TRBV6-1 | CASRGRTFYERYF | TGTGCCAGCAGGGGGAGGACGTTCTACGAGCGGTACTTC
few | TRBJ1-3 | TRBD1 | TRBV9 | CASSQTGVAGNTIYF | TGTGCCAGCAGCCAAACAGGGGTGGCTGGAAACACCATATATTTT
- | TRBJ2-7 | - | TRBV5-8 | CASSFRWQGASYEQYF | TGTGCCAGCAGCTTTAGATGGCAGGGCGCCTCCTACGAGCAGTACTTC
- | TRBJ1-6 | TRBD1 | TRBV4-3 | CASSQGPGGNSYNSPLHF | TGCGCCAGCAGCCAAGGGCCAGGGGGAAACTCCTATAATTCACCCCTCCACTTT
- | TRBJ2-7 | TRBD1 | TRBV19 | CVSSLYGTAIEQYF | TGTGTCAGTAGTTTATACGGGACAGCGATCGAGCAGTACTTC
- | TRBJ1-1 | - | TRBV6-5 | CASSIRGSRNTEAFF | TGTGCCAGCAGCATCCGGGGGTCCAGGAACACTGAAGCTTTCTTT
- | TRBJ1-1 | - | TRBV30 | CAWSPTRRSEAFF | TGTGCCTGGAGTCCAACGAGGCGGAGTGAAGCTTTCTTT
- | TRBJ1-1 | TRBD1 | TRBV11-2 | CASSLYTGAAFF | TGTGCCAGCAGCTTATACACAGGGGCGGCTTTCTTT
- | TRBJ2-5 | TRBD1 | TRBV19 | CASSFTGGLGETQYF | TGTGCCAGTAGTTTTACAGGGGGGTTAGGGGAGACCCAGTACTTC
- | TRBJ1-3 | - | TRBV7-9 | CASSLVVGPNTIYF | TGTGCCAGCAGCTTAGTCGTGGGGCCAAACACCATATATTTT
- | TRBJ1-4 | - | TRBV4-1 | CASSQDVITDPRGKLFF | TGCGCCAGCAGCCAAGATGTAATAACAGACCCACGGGGAAAACTGTTTTTT
- | TRBJ2-7 | - | TRBV10-1 | CASGEEGTYEQYF | TGCGCCAGCGGGGAGGAAGGTACCTACGAGCAGTACTTC
- | TRBJ2-1 | TRBD2 | TRBV15 | CATSRGTSGGYNEQFF | TGTGCCACCAGCAGAGGGACTAGCGGGGGGTACAATGAGCAGTTCTTC
once | TRBJ2-5 | - | TRBV19 | CASSPRGLLGETQYF | TGTGCCAGTAGTCCCAGGGGATTGCTTGGGGAGACCCAGTACTTC
- | TRBJ2-1 | TRBD2 | TRBV7-9 | CASSSRLAGGPFLNEQFF | TGTGCCAGCAGCTCCAGACTAGCGGGGGGACCCTTTCTGAATGAGCAGTTCTTC
- | TRBJ1-5 | TRBD1 | TRBV6-5 | CASGAGTGVLQPQHF | TGTGCCAGCGGTGCCGGGACAGGGGTTCTTCAGCCCCAGCATTTT